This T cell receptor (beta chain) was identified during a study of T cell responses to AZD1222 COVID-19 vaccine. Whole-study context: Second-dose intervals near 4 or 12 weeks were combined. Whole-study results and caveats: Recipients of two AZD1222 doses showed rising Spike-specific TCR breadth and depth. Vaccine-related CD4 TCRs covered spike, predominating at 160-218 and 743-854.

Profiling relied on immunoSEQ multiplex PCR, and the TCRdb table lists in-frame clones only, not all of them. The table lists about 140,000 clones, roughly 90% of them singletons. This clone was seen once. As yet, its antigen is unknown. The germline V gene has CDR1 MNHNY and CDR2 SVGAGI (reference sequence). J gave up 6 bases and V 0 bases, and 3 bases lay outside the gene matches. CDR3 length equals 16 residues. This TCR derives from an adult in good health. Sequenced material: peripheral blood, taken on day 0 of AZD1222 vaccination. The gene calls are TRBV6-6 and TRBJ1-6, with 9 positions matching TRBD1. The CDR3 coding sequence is TGTGCCAGCAGTTACTCCAGGGGACAGGGTAATTCACCCCTCCACTTT. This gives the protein CASSYSRGQGNSPLHF.